The clone carrying this T cell receptor beta chain was counted a few times. Its antigen is as yet unknown. The data were obtained in a study of blood T cells in healthy people across ages. Using a J-beta primer mix together with a sample-barcoded 5' primer, a second PCR was run for roughly 6 to 12 cycles. In TCRdb, the 5' RACE reads were re-called with MiXCR into one record per CDR3 protein. The sample has 1,800,000 or so distinct CDR3 sequences, about two fifths seen once; the top ten hold 20% to 25%. The CDR3 consists of 14 residues. V shed 5 bases and J shed 1 base, with 13 bases lying between them. CDR1 is SQVTM, CDR2 ANQGSEA, per germline. General observations from the study: Across the age range, TCR beta diversity per million T cells fell in a roughly linear way.

The clonotype originates from a human donor in good health. The source material was blood. The chain combines TRBV29-1 with TRBJ2-3; D is perhaps TRBD1 (6 bases). CDR3 loop: CSVQAGDRTDTQYF. CDR3 sequence (DNA): TGCAGCGTTCAGGCAGGGGATCGCACAGATACGCAGTATTTT.